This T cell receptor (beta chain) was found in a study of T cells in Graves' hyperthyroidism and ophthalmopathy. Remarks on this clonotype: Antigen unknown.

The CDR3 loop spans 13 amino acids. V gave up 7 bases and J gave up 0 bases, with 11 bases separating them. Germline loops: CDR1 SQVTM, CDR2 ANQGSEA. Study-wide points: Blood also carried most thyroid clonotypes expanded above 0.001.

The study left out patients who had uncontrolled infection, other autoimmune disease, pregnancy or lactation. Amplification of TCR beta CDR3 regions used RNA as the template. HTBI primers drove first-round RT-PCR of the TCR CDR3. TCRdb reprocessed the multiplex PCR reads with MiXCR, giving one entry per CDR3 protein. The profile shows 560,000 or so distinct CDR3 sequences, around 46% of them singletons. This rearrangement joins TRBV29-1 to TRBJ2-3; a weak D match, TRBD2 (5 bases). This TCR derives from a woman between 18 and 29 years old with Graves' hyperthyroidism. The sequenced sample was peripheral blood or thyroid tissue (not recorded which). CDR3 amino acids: CSALLGSTDTQYF. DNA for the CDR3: TGCAGCGCATTACTAGGAAGCACAGATACGCAGTATTTT.